Listed below are T cell receptor beta chains from one sample, sequenced in a study of T cell repertoires in cytomegalovirus infection. TCRdb independently ran MiXCR on the reads; one entry per CDR3 protein. The sample comprises about 35,000 distinct CDR3 sequences, just over 50% of which are singletons, and approximately 92% rests with the top ten. Their antigens are not known. Sequenced material: CD8+ T cells from cultured PBMCs, taken from culture after CMV antigen stimulation. Receptors originate from a human donor in good health (CMV status not recorded). Some clones in this sample may be carry-over from other donors' samples. Each CDR3 is given with its conserved first and last residue. A D gene is named only where the DNA matches it firmly. Some rows have no size entry. The others give once, few or many, or a class for an expanded clone.

DNA: TGTGCCAGCAGTTTAAAGGGCAGGGAGTTAGATACGCAGTATTTT; CDR3: CASSLKGRELDTQYF; V: TRBV27; D: .; J: TRBJ2-3; size: .
DNA: TGTGCCAGCAGTCTCACCGGGACAGGCTACGAGCAGTACTTC; CDR3: CASSLTGTGYEQYF; V: TRBV28; D: TRBD1; J: TRBJ2-7; size: .
DNA: TGTGCCAGCAGCGCCCCAGCGGGATTCGACGACCATGAGCAGTTCTTC; CDR3: CASSAPAGFDDHEQFF; V: TRBV9; D: TRBD2; J: TRBJ2-1; size: .
DNA: TGTGCCAGCAGGGTCGGCCTGAACACTGAAGCTTTCTTT; CDR3: CASRVGLNTEAFF; V: TRBV6-6; D: .; J: TRBJ1-1; size: .
DNA: TGTGCCAGCAGCTTAACGCCCCGGACTAGCAGAGATACGCAGTATTTT; CDR3: CASSLTPRTSRDTQYF; V: TRBV7-3; D: TRBD2; J: TRBJ2-3; size: few
DNA: TGTGCCAGCAGCCTCCGACAGGGGGTGTACAATGAGCAGTTCTTC; CDR3: CASSLRQGVYNEQFF; V: TRBV7-3; D: TRBD1; J: TRBJ2-1; size: many
DNA: TGCGCCAGCAGCCTTTCTCCGTACCAAGAGACCCAGTACTTC; CDR3: CASSLSPYQETQYF; V: TRBV5-1; D: .; J: TRBJ2-5; size: .
DNA: TGTGCCAGCAGCCCAATGTCGACGCACACAGATACGCAGTATTTT; CDR3: CASSPMSTHTDTQYF; V: TRBV7-6; D: .; J: TRBJ2-3; size: few
DNA: TGCAGAGCCCTAGGTTCGCTTCGTCCCGAGCAGTACTTC; CDR3: CRALGSLRPEQYF; V: TRBV20-1; D: .; J: TRBJ2-7; size: .
DNA: TGTGCCAGCTCACCGAGGGGGACGCCTGATGAAAAACTGTTTTTT; CDR3: CASSPRGTPDEKLFF; V: TRBV18; D: .; J: TRBJ1-4; size: many
DNA: TGCAGTGCTAGAGATCAGAGACTAGCGGGGGGTACGCAGTATTTT; CDR3: CSARDQRLAGGTQYF; V: TRBV20-1; D: TRBD2; J: TRBJ2-3; size: few